A single sample gave rise to the 17 T cell receptor beta chains below, sequenced in a study of blood T cell repertoires in COVID-19. Data came from immunoSEQ multiplex PCR; TCRdb stores just in-frame clones and leaves some out. The table records a few hundred thousand clones, 80% to 85% of them present only once. The sample was peripheral blood. Source of these receptors: a person aged 70 to 79 with COVID-19, enrolled during active disease.

Only one count was recorded for this clone. The chain is built from TRBV30 and TRBJ1-5; no clear D gene. This CDR3 comprises 12 residues. Germline CDR1 and CDR2: GTSNPN and SVGIG (reference sequence). The V gene lost 1 base and the J gene lost 4 bases, with 5 bases spanning the gap. The CDR3 reads CAWSGQNQPQHF. The CDR3 DNA reads as TGTGCCTGGAGTGGGCAGAATCAGCCCCAGCATTTT. The full variable domain, completed using reference TRBV30 and TRBJ1-5, is SQTIHQWPATLVQPVGSPLSLECTVEGTSNPNLYWYRQAAGRGLQLLFYSVGIGQISSEVPQNLSASRPQDRQFILSSKKLLLSDSGFYLCAWSGQNQPQHFGDGTRLSIL.

This chain connects TRBV4-1 to TRBJ2-7, with TRBD2 matching over 12 bases. With V trimmed by 2 bases and J by 2 bases, 10 bases remained unmatched. Germline CDR1 reads MGHRA; CDR2 reads YSYEKL. The CDR3 has 18 residues. The CDR3 region is CASSQLSLAGGVPYEQYF. CDR3 in DNA: TGCGCCAGCAGCCAACTTTCACTAGCGGGGGGCGTCCCCTACGAGCAGTACTTC.

The chain combines TRBV27 with TRBJ2-7, with no clear D. CDR1 and CDR2 from the germline V gene are MNHEY and SMNVEV (reference sequence). The CDR3 has 14 amino acids. V dropped 6 bases and J dropped 3 bases, with 15 bases sitting between them. This CDR3 is CASSYDRGLYEQYF. The DNA for the CDR3 is TGTGCCAGCAGCTACGACCGAGGCCTCTACGAGCAGTACTTC.

This chain joins TRBV4-3 and TRBJ1-2, with 8 bases lining up with TRBD1. V gave up 4 bases and J gave up 2 bases; unmatched junction bases: 6. The CDR3 length is 15 residues. From germline, CDR1 is LGHNA and CDR2 YSLEER. The CDR3: CASSPLGTGNYGYTF. The CDR3 DNA follows: TGCGCCAGCAGCCCCCTCGGGACAGGAAACTATGGCTACACCTTC.

This clone was counted only a few times. This chain's CDR3 is CASSLARTGGSFRQYF. The CDR3 DNA is TGTGCCAGCAGCTTAGCGCGGACAGGGGGCTCCTTCCGCCAGTACTTC. This rearrangement joins TRBV7-9 to TRBJ2-7; 11 nucleotides agree with TRBD1. The CDR3 has 16 residues. Germline V gives CDR1 SEHNR, CDR2 FQNEAQ (reference sequence). The J segment lost 10 bases and the V segment lost 0 bases, leaving 11 bases of the junction unmatched.

The genes are TRBV6-6 and TRBJ1-5; 7 bases agree with TRBD1. Germline V gene lookup returns CDR1 MNHNY and CDR2 SVGAGI (reference sequence). The CDR3 spans 16 residues. Losses at the gene ends were 6 bases for V and 0 bases for J; bases not matched to a gene: 8. The CDR3 reads CASSPGQGVSNQPQHF. The CDR3 DNA reads as TGTGCCAGCAGCCCCGGGCAGGGGGTTAGCAATCAGCCCCAGCATTTT.

This chain links TRBV7-9 with TRBJ2-1, with TRBD1 matching over 12 bases. The CDR3 has 14 residues. The germline V gene has CDR1 SEHNR and CDR2 FQNEAQ (reference sequence). The V gene end was trimmed by 6 bases and the J gene end by 6 bases; junction bases not matched to a gene: 3. The CDR3 nucleotides read TGTGCCAGCAGTCCGGGACAGGGGGCCAATGAGCAGTTCTTC. Protein: CASSPGQGANEQFF.

This clone was observed a single time. The genes are TRBV5-4 and TRBJ2-3; 13 bases map to TRBD2. This CDR3 contains 16 residues. The germline V gene has CDR1 SGHNT and CDR2 YYREEE (reference sequence). The V segment lost 4 bases and the J segment 2 bases; nucleotides outside the gene matches: 4. CDR3 region: CASSIGTSGITDTQYF. In nucleotides, the CDR3 is TGTGCCAGCAGCATAGGGACTAGCGGGATCACAGATACGCAGTATTTT.

The chain couples TRBV27 to TRBJ2-5; D is possibly TRBD2 (6 bases). V lost 6 bases, J lost 4 bases, and 15 bases lay in between. CDR1 and CDR2 (germline): MNHEY, SMNVEV (reference sequence). The CDR3 covers 14 residues. The CDR3 DNA reads as TGTGCCAGCAGCTCTGGGGGGTCCTTAGAGACCCAGTACTTC. It specifies CASSSGGSLETQYF.

This CDR3 reads CASSRTGAYEQYF. DNA for the CDR3: TGTGCCAGCAGTAGGACAGGGGCCTACGAGCAGTACTTC. The gene calls are TRBV6-5 and TRBJ2-7; 9 bases line up with TRBD1. Germline CDR1 MNHEY, CDR2 SVGAGI. The V and J ends lost 5 bases and 2 bases, in that order; junction bases with no gene match: 1. This CDR3 is built from 13 residues.

This clone was seen a handful of times. This same CDR3 is encoded by further DNA sequences in the sample. The V gene is TRBV15, the J gene TRBJ1-2; 7 positions agree with TRBD1. Germline-derived CDR1 and CDR2 are LNHNV and YYDKDF (reference sequence). The CDR3 runs 13 residues. The V and J ends lost 6 bases and 4 bases, in that order; junction bases with no gene match: 5. The CDR3, as DNA: TGTGCCACCAGTCTTCCAGGGGGCTATGGCTACACCTTC. This encodes CATSLPGGYGYTF.

The chain's CDR3 is CSARQVGAKNYNEQFF. The CDR3 DNA is TGCAGCGCCCGACAGGTTGGGGCCAAGAATTACAATGAGCAGTTCTTC. This sequence joins TRBV29-1 and TRBJ2-1; TRBD1 is a possible D gene (6 bases). The CDR3 length is 16 residues. Deletions cut 7 bases from V and 4 bases from J, with 23 bases between. The V gene's germline CDR1 is SQVTM and CDR2 ANQGSEA.

V is TRBV28 and J is TRBJ1-2, with a weak D call TRBD1 (6 bases). Germline V gene data show CDR1 as MDHEN and CDR2 as SYDVKM. With 1 base removed from V and 8 bases from J, the gap between germline ends came to 17 bases. The CDR3 runs to 15 residues. The CDR3 DNA follows: TGTGCCAGCAGTTTATTCGGTCCAGGGGCGCGAGGCTACACCTTC. Amino acids: CASSLFGPGARGYTF.

V and J are TRBV20-1 and TRBJ2-7; D not resolved. The CDR3 sequence is 12 residues long. Germline-derived CDR1 and CDR2 are DFQATT and SNEGSKA (reference sequence). Deletions cut 3 bases from V and 6 bases from J, with 12 bases between. The CDR3 DNA reads as TGCAGTGCTAGTGGCGGCCGCGGCGAGCAGTACTTC. As protein: CSASGGRGEQYF.

This CDR3 is CASSHDRQGVNYGYTF. The CDR3 region has the DNA TGTGCCAGCAGCCACGACCGACAGGGGGTAAACTATGGCTACACCTTC. The chain couples TRBV7-9 to TRBJ1-2; TRBD1 agrees at 9 bases. The CDR3 consists of 16 residues. J lost 2 bases, V lost 5 bases, and 9 bases had no gene match. Per germline, CDR1 SEHNR and CDR2 FQNEAQ (reference sequence).

The chain has TRBV27 and TRBJ2-7; 8 bases agree with TRBD1. Germline V gene data show CDR1 as MNHEY and CDR2 as SMNVEV (reference sequence). The CDR3 spans 15 residues. V lost 1 base to trimming and J lost 4 bases; unmatched junction nucleotides: 6. The CDR3 region has the DNA TGTGCCAGCAGTTTATGGTGGACAGGGCCTTACGAGCAGTACTTC. This codes for CASSLWWTGPYEQYF.

In its sample, this clone was seen once. V is TRBV7-9 and J is TRBJ2-3; D unclear. V gave up 4 bases and J gave up 0 bases, with 11 bases separating them. CDR1 and CDR2 (germline): SEHNR, FQNEAQ (reference sequence). CDR3 size: 15 residues. Here the CDR3 reads CASSSSGMSTDTQYF. The CDR3 bases are TGTGCCAGCAGCTCGTCAGGTATGAGCACAGATACGCAGTATTTT.